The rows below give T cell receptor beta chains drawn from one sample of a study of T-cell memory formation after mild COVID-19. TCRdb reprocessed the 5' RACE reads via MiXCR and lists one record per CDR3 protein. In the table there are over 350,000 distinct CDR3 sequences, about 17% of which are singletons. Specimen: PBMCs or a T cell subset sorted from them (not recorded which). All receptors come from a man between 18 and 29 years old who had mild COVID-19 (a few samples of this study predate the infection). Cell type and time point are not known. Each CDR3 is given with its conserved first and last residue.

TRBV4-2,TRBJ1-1,CASSQGLNQPNTEAFF
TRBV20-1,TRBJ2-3,CSASGLVSSNTQYF
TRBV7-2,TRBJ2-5,CASSFQGLIQETQYF
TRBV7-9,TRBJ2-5,CASSLGRFREETQYF
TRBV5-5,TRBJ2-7,CASSSAWRGDHYEQYF
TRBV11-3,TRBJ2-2,CASSSWTGGNTGELFF
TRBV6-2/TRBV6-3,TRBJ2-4,CASSWGLAGVIQYF
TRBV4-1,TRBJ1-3,CASSGTGPRNTIYF
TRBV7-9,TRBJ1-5,CASSLASGYQPQHF
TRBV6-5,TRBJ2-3,CASSQKGSSTDTQYF
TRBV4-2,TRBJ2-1,CASGTPTGVGNNEQFF
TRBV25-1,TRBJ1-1,CATQDRLSTEAFF
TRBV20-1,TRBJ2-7,CSARDRQLHTYEQYF
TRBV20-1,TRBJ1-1,CSARGFQGATEAFF
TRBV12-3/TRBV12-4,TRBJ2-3,CASRPRWAGDTDTQYF
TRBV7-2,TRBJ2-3,CASSDRLAGSTDTQYF
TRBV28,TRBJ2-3,CASSWTGGVWTDTQYF
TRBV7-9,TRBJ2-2,CASSRVNGRLLFGGGELFF
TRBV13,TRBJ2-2,CASSDNGQGAAELFF
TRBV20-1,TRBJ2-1,CSAHPGQGEGEQFF
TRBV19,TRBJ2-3,CASSPLAGETSDTQYF
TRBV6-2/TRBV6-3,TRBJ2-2,CASSYSQEDTGELFF
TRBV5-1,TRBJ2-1,CASSPGWTGTYNEQFF
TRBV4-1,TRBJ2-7,CASSQDGGTVYEQYF
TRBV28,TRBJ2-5,CASMPTAGGLETQYF
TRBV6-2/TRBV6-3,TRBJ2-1,CASSKPWRHNEQFF
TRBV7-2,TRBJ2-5,CASSLVDSSQETQYF
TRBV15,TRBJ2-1,CATSRDGIGGGAVNEQFF
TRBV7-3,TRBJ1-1,CASSFSGDHNTEAFF
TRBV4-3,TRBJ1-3,CASSQEGPSRNTIYF
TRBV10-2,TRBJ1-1,CASSEFRGRTEAFF
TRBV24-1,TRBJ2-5,CATSGTGVKETQYF
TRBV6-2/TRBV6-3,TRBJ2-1,CASTTGGLYNEQFF
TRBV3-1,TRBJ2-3,CASSLRGRGDTQYF
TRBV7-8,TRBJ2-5,CASSLGSSSSGETQYF
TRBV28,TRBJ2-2,CASRGLAVGELFF
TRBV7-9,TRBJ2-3,CASSLQGGSSTDTQYF
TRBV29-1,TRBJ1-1,CSVGSMNTEAFF
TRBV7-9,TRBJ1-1,CASTAGTGSNTEAFF
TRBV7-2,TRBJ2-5,CASSLALGRETQYF
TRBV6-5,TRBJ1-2,CASSADRIYGYTF
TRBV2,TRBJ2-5,CASSEWSEQETQYF
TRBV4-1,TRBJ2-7,CASSQFASSYEQYF
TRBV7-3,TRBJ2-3,CASSRGGRRYF
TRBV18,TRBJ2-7,CASSPPGQGVRYYEQYF
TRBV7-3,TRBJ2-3,CASSLTGGGTDTQYF
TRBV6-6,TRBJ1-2,CASNPGQLANYGYTF
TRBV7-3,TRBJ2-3,CASSAPSGGASDTQYF
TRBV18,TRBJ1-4,CASSPRDSQWLFF
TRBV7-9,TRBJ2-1,CDSSFGTPSYNEQFF
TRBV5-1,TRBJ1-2,CASSLEFTGPPIGYTF